Sequencing of this TCR beta chain was carried out in a study of cytomegalovirus exposure and HLA in healthy donors (dated by TCRdb to about 2017). Study-wide context: An earlier analysis of fewer than 750 of the donors reported 276 Gb of sequence data and 95 million to 130 million unique TCR beta sequences obtained from around 190 million T cells. An early release covering over 500 HLA-typed donors comprised 250 to 350 gigabases of sequencing data and tens of millions of unique TCR sequences. The genetic ancestry cluster associated with self-reported Caucasian donors included around four fifths of the roughly 400 genotyped donors. The aim of the study was to test whether cataloging public T cell receptors could identify signatures of past pathogen exposure. The T cell repertoires of some 700 subjects were profiled by immunosequencing and related to cytomegalovirus serostatus. A separate validation cohort of approximately 120 different subjects was used in addition to the approximately 700-subject first cohort. The study combined high-throughput TCR immunosequencing, statistical association of individual TCRs with disease status, and machine learning to predict cytomegalovirus infection status. A later analysis re-examined previously published TCR beta repertoires from 610 or so donors and added high-resolution HLA genotyping to investigate patterns of TCR occurrence. Rather than drawing on any new phenotypic data, the later analysis identified candidate immune exposures from TCR beta sequences and the way those sequences occurred across donors. In an earlier analysis of about 590 of the donors, high-throughput TCR beta sequencing was used to judge whether each TCR beta V gene segment behaved as functional or pseudogenic. Donor age, sex, ethnicity and CMV serostatus were compiled together with the repertoire data. A later genetic analysis took genome-wide SNP genotypes for about three fifths of the roughly 670 donors and used that subset as a discovery cohort. Every discovery cohort repertoire had been produced on one sequencing platform. HLA typing covered class I and class II loci at four-digit resolution. The number of typed donors differed by locus: about 629-630 for A, B, C, DRB1 and DQB1; 500 to 550 for DQA1; over 600 for DPA1; and some 470 for DPB1. A few DR-DQ haplotypes were handled as single units for association and clustering because linkage in the cohort was strong. On average, roughly 250,000 unique TCR beta nucleotide sequences were sequenced per donor among about 400 genotyped donors of the cohort, with about 17% of those sequences being non-productive. Overall study results and their limits: In a later analysis, HLA-associated TCR beta chains were found to be more clonally expanded and to have lower generation probabilities than equally common non-associated chains. The study gave a list of over 150 TCR beta chains associated with cytomegalovirus. Because HLA typing was unavailable for some donors at each locus, only the typed subset was used in association tests. In a later genetic analysis, a missense DCLRE1C variant was associated with V-gene and J-gene trimming of TCR beta chains, and the association was replicated in an independent cohort. A later analysis found that most CMV-associated TCR beta chains appeared HLA-restricted, with HLA associations seemingly driven largely by CMV exposure. In vitro tests confirmed that three of the cytomegalovirus-associated TCR beta chains recognize cytomegalovirus antigens. Compared with the approximately 720-donor mean, donors in an Asian-associated ancestry cluster had fewer N-insertions in productive TCRs, according to a later genetic analysis. Strong co-occurrence of HLA alleles, especially DR and DQ, made assigning TCR associations to individual alleles difficult. The earlier analysis of 587 of the donors excluded roughly 16 rarely observed V segments, including chromosome 9 orphons, because counts were too low. Because the 87-base-pair reads could not distinguish some IMGT-functional V segments, including TRBV6-2 and TRBV6-3, those segments were excluded. A cluster of highly shared sequence variants was judged likely to be a technical artifact of the sequencing pipeline. According to the authors, the approach could potentially be generalized to other disease states and immunological phenotypes. According to a later analysis, TCR association rates differed among HLA loci, with DRB1 alleles showing the most associated TCRs and HLA-C alleles showing the fewest. A later analysis associated approximately 17,000 TCR beta sequences with specific HLA alleles at a false discovery rate of 0.05. In an earlier analysis of some 500 of the donors, most TCR beta V segments were observed in productive rearrangements about 90% or about 30% of the time, broadly matching IMGT annotations. In a later analysis, several top co-occurrence clusters were reported to appear linked to parvovirus B19, influenza, CMV and Epstein-Barr virus. The classifier was reported to diagnose cytomegalovirus status with high specificity and sensitivity in both the original and validation cohorts. The only immune exposure information available for the cohort was CMV serostatus. In this cohort, only TCR beta chains were sequenced, and detectable features were limited by the absence of alpha or paired-chain data. While some public TCRs were present in many individuals, most TCR sequences turned up only very rarely across donors. Linkage disequilibrium might explain the correlated functional status among segregating V segments, but an unknown experimental factor could not be ruled out. The presence/absence analyses assumed that sequencing depth was roughly uniform across donors, and that assumption may not be true. A further reported finding was that TCR beta sequences accurately predicted the HLA-A and HLA-B alleles for most subjects in the first cohort.

Library method: the immunoSEQ multiplex PCR assay. The multiplex PCR relied on a mix of 60 forward primers for TCR Vbeta segments and 13 reverse primers for TCR Jbeta segments. A multiplex PCR assay on genomic DNA amplified the CDR3 region of rearranged TCR beta genes. The amplified TCR beta libraries were sequenced on the Illumina HiSeq System as 87-base-pair reads. Per the original workflow: A later analysis tallied tens of millions of unique TCR beta chains across the 666 repertoires, and about 12 million of those chains were shared by two or more donors. A nearest-neighbor algorithm error-corrected the raw reads and collapsed the reads into unique sequences, merging closely related sequences to remove PCR and sequencing errors. Alignment of CDR3 sequences to IMGT reference sequences was used to assign V, D and J gene segments. Each retained sequence needed at least a six-nucleotide match to both a V gene segment and a J gene segment. Rearrangements were called productive when the CDR3 lacked stop codons and stayed in frame with V and J; all others were non-productive. Following IMGT convention, CDR3 was defined as the stretch from the second conserved V-encoded cysteine to the conserved J-encoded phenylalanine. The earlier analysis of some 600 of the donors excluded sequences that lacked an unambiguous match to a single V gene segment. In an earlier analysis of some 590 of the donors, a V segment was called functional when productive rearrangements were above 56.7%, and segregating when the standard deviation between donors exceeded 5%. A statistical classification framework was developed to diagnose cytomegalovirus status using the catalog of TCR beta chain sequences. A later analysis assigned V and J genes by comparing TCR nucleotide sequences with IMGT/GENE-DB human TR gene sequences. Using the TCRdist pipeline, a later analysis assigned CDR3 sequences along with most-parsimonious VDJ recombination scenarios. In a later analysis, each TCR beta chain was defined by its CDR3 amino acid sequence together with its V-gene family, and reads without a unique V-gene family were excluded. In a later analysis, a few hundred highly shared, low-generation-probability nucleotide sequences were removed to address suspected cross-contamination and a sequencing artifact. In a later analysis, a clonal expansion index was calculated for each public chain from normalized within-repertoire ranks of inferred template counts. In a later analysis, generation probabilities were computed with a VDJ recombination model fitted to out-of-frame rearrangements, and the resulting probabilities were checked against IGoR. Hypergeometric tests were used in a later analysis to score TCR-TCR, TCR-HLA and TCR-CMV co-occurrence, with a repertoire-size bias correction applied to the TCR pairs. To estimate false discovery rates, a later analysis permuted the HLA or CMV assignments 20 times. In a later analysis, co-occurring TCRs were grouped using DBSCAN, and TCRdist sequence similarity was added for clustering within HLA-allele-positive subsets. Repertoires with fewer than 30,000 or more than 120,000 public chains, plus five repertoires with anomalous nucleotide sharing, were excluded from co-occurrence clustering. TCRdb carries this immuneACCESS record with in-frame sequences only. Its versions omit some clonotypes, under half of them owing to an unresolved V gene in the studies checked, with the rest unexplained. V, J and clone size derive from that table, while D and trimming were established from the DNA sequence. The sample records about 210,000 clones, around 78% of which are singletons. 13% to 15% of the sample is taken by the ten largest.

On this clone itself: Its antigen has not been determined. Within one base of it there is no much larger clone, and no base qualities were kept.

The cohort was made up of 666 healthy bone marrow donors. At the time of sampling, every cohort member was nominally healthy, though immune exposures that went unrecorded were likely present. The donor tested CMV seropositive, placing the donor among the roughly 300 seropositive members of the cohort. A peripheral blood sample was collected from each donor, and TCR beta sequencing was performed on peripheral blood mononuclear cells. The Qiagen DNeasy Blood Extraction Kit was used to extract genomic DNA from the blood cell samples. Per the germline V gene, SGHRS is the CDR1 and YFSETQ is the CDR2. V was cut back by 0 bases and J by 5 bases, leaving a gap of 11 bases between them. There are 14 amino acids in the CDR3, from cysteine to phenylalanine inclusive. Left in the record is the CDR3 DNA by itself, 42 bases read in frame from the first base.

Specimen: PBMCs. The V and J segments used are TRBV5-1 and TRBJ2-5, with the identity of the D gene unclear. This TCR came from a woman aged 25 to 39 in good health and CMV-seropositive. The DNA reads TGCGCCAGCAGCTTGGAGGAGAGTCGGGAGACCCAGTACTTC. Translated, this is CASSLEESRETQYF.